This T cell receptor (beta chain) was found in a study of CD8 T cells in Susac syndrome. Trimming stripped 0 bases from V and 2 bases from J, with 13 bases between. The CDR3 covers 15 residues. The germline V gene encodes CDR1 DFQATT and CDR2 SNEGSKA (reference sequence). Study conclusions and caveats: Susac-specific public clones found in total CD8+ repertoires numbered around 16, and those in CD8+ TEMRA repertoires numbered about five.

The authors reverse transcribed 0.5 to 1 ug RNA with random hexamers. TCRdb redid the calling of the immunoSEQ multiplex PCR reads with MiXCR, one entry per CDR3 protein. The sample shows tens of thousands of distinct CDR3 sequences, roughly 96% of them seen only once. A remark on this clonotype: The target antigen is unknown.

The clonotype was recovered from a human donor with Susac syndrome. The chain is built from TRBV20-1 and TRBJ2-5; the D is unclear. The material sequenced was CD8+ T cells from PBMCs. CDR3 DNA sequence: TGCAGTGCTAGAGATAACCCAATCGCTCAAGAGACCCAGTACTTC. Amino acids: CSARDNPIAQETQYF.